This entry features one T cell receptor beta chain sequence. Its cognate antigen is unknown. The CDR3 sequence is 14 residues long. V was clipped by 6 bases and J by 5 bases; unmatched bases: 6. From germline, CDR1 is SNHLY and CDR2 FYNNEI. The sample belongs to a study of T cell responses to AZD1222 COVID-19 vaccine. General study results and limits: Compared with day 0, the breadth and depth of the Spike-specific TCR repertoire rose significantly after two doses of AZD1222.

Sequencing was performed with immunoSEQ multiplex PCR; in TCRdb, only in-frame clones are kept and a portion is missing. The table shows 150,000 to 200,000 clones, with under 95% occurring only once. Analysis merged second doses at about 4 or about 12 weeks. This receptor was identified in an adult who received the AZD1222 COVID-19 vaccine. The sequencing used peripheral blood, collected 28 days after the second AZD1222 dose. The V gene is TRBV2, the J gene TRBJ1-5, with TRBD1 identical over 8 bases. CDR3 residues: CASRLDRDYQPQHF. The CDR3 DNA reads TGTGCCAGCAGGCTGGACAGGGATTATCAGCCCCAGCATTTT.